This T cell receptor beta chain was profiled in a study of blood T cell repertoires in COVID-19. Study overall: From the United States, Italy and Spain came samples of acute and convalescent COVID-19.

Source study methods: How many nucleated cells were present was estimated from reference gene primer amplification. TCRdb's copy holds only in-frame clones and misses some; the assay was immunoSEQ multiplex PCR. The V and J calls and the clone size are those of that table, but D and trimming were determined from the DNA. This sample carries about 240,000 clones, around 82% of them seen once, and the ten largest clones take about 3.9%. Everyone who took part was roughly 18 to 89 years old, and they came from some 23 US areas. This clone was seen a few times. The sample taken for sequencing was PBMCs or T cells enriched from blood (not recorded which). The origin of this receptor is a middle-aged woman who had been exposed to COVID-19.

The CDR3 coding sequence is TGTGCCAGCAGCTTGGGGTTTCGAGCAGAGGCCCACGAGCAGTACTTC. This sequence encodes CASSLGFRAEAHEQYF. This rearrangement joins TRBV5-5 to TRBJ2-7; D is ambiguous. The V gene lost 0 bases and the J gene lost 5 bases, with 18 bases spanning the gap. The CDR3 has 16 residues. CDR1 and CDR2 (germline): SGHKS, YYEKEE (reference sequence).